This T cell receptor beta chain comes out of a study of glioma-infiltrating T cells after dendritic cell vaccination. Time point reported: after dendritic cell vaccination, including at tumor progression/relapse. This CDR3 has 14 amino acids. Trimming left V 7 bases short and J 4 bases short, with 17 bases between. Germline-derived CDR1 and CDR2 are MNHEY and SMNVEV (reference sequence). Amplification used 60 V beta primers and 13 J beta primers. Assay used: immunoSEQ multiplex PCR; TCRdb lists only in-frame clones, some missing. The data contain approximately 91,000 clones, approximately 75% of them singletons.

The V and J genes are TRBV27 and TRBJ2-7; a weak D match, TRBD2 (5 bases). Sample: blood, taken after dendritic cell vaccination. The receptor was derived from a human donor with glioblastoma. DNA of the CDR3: TGTGCCAGCAACTCCAACTGGGAGTTGTACGAGCAGTACTTC. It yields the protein CASNSNWELYEQYF.